Listed here are 9 T cell receptor beta chains from one sample, sequenced in a study of CD8+ T cells in alopecia areata. Treatment in this sample: oral pan-JAK inhibitor, 5-10 mg twice daily. RNA extraction and reverse transcription yielded cDNA as sequencing template. Measured with immunoSEQ multiplex PCR; TCRdb has only the in-frame clones, and not every one. The sample has approximately 130,000 clones, about 59% seen once. This sample comprised CD4+ T cells sorted from blood, obtained at week 4, from a patient treated with tofacitinib. These TCRs come from a human donor with alopecia areata.

V is TRBV11-1 and J is TRBJ2-6; no definite D call. Deletions cut 2 bases from V and 0 bases from J, with 8 bases between. This CDR3 contains 16 residues. The V gene's germline CDR1 is SGHAT and CDR2 FQDESV (reference sequence). CDR3 nucleotide sequence: TGTGCCAGCAGCTTATTCGCGATCTCTGGGGCCAACGTCCTGACTTTC. Amino acids: CASSLFAISGANVLTF.

This chain connects TRBV6-6 to TRBJ2-1; 7 bases are shared with TRBD1. The germline CDR1 and CDR2 sequences are MNHNY and SVGAGI (reference sequence). With 5 bases clipped from V and 1 base from J, the junction kept 5 bases outside the gene matches. The CDR3 is 15 amino acids. CDR3 in amino acids: CASSPGTESYNEQFF. The CDR3 nucleotides read TGTGCCAGCAGTCCCGGGACAGAGTCCTACAATGAGCAGTTCTTC.

The chain recombines TRBV18 with TRBJ1-2, with 7 bases matching TRBD1. This CDR3 region has 17 residues. V shed 3 bases, J shed 0 bases, and the junction held 10 bases outside the gene matches. CDR1 is KGHSH, CDR2 LQKENI, per germline. CDR3 in DNA: TGTGCCAGCTCACCGGTTGCGGGACAGACGGCTAACTATGGCTACACCTTC. It translates to CASSPVAGQTANYGYTF.

V gene TRBV30 combines with J gene TRBJ2-5, with D hard to call. Germline loops: CDR1 GTSNPN, CDR2 SVGIG (reference sequence). This CDR3 contains 12 residues. V was cut by 1 base and J by 5 bases, with 8 bases left in between. The CDR3 DNA reads as TGTGCCTGGAGTGCGAGAGCGGAGACCCAGTACTTC. This gives the protein CAWSARAETQYF. Complete variable domain (other parts from reference TRBV30 and TRBJ2-5): SQTIHQWPATLVQPVGSPLSLECTVEGTSNPNLYWYRQAAGRGLQLLFYSVGIGQISSEVPQNLSASRPQDRQFILSSKKLLLSDSGFYLCAWSARAETQYFGPGTRLLVL.

This clone was recorded only once. The chain links TRBV30 to TRBJ2-1; TRBD2 aligns across 14 bases. Germline CDR1 is GTSNPN and CDR2 is SVGIG (reference sequence). There are 15 residues in the CDR3. J gave up 7 bases and V 4 bases, and 6 bases lay outside the gene matches. The CDR3 DNA follows: TGTGCCTGGACCCCGGGACTAGCGGGAGAAAATGAGCAGTTCTTC. As protein: CAWTPGLAGENEQFF.

The V call is TRBV29-1, the J call TRBJ2-5; 7 nucleotides line up with TRBD1. The germline gives CDR1 SQVTM, CDR2 ANQGSEA. The J segment lost 1 base and the V segment lost 6 bases, leaving 8 bases of the junction unmatched. The CDR3 sequence is 14 residues long. CDR3 sequence: CSVRVDRIQETQYF. The DNA of the CDR3 is TGCAGCGTCAGAGTGGACAGGATCCAAGAGACCCAGTACTTC.

The genes are TRBV5-1 and TRBJ2-5, with D possibly matching TRBD2 (5 bases). Trimming left V 4 bases short and J 0 bases short, with 16 bases between. Per germline, CDR1 SGHRS and CDR2 YFSETQ. CDR3 size: 16 residues. The CDR3 reads CASSIGLTSYQETQYF. The CDR3 DNA reads as TGCGCCAGCAGCATAGGACTTACCTCGTACCAAGAGACCCAGTACTTC.

CDR3 coding DNA: TGTGCCAGCAGTTACTCGTACAGGGAGACAGATACGCAGTATTTT. It codes for CASSYSYRETDTQYF. This chain connects TRBV6-5 to TRBJ2-3; possible D gene TRBD1, 6 bases. The CDR3 length is 15 residues. CDR1 and CDR2 (germline): MNHEY, SVGAGI. V gave up 0 bases and J gave up 3 bases, with 10 bases separating them.

The V gene is TRBV5-6, the J gene TRBJ2-3, with D uncertain. CDR3 length: 11 residues. V lost 2 bases to trimming and J lost 2 bases, with 0 bases between them. Germline values: CDR1 SGHDT, CDR2 YYEEEE. This CDR3 reads CASSFTDTQYF. The CDR3 bases are TGTGCCAGCAGCTTCACAGATACGCAGTATTTT. Using reference TRBV5-6 and TRBJ2-3 for the parts outside the CDR3, the full variable domain is DAGVTQSPTHLIKTRGQQVTLRCSPKSGHDTVSWYQQALGQGPQFIFQYYEEEERQRGNFPDRFSGHQFPNYSSELNVNALLLGDSALYLCASSFTDTQYFGPGTRLTVL.